The next 10 T cell receptor beta chains were all read from a single sample in a study of HIV-infected patients and healthy controls. The repertoire came from unfractionated whole blood and reflected all unsorted peripheral T cells. 400 to 550 ng RNA was reverse transcribed with alpha and beta constant-region primers. Using multiplexing indices, alpha and beta chain libraries were generated apart by chain-specific third strand synthesis. TCRdb re-analysed the 5' RACE reads in MiXCR, keeping a single row per CDR3 protein. The data show 15,000 to 18,000 distinct CDR3 sequences, approximately 7% seen once. Sequenced: blood. Source of these receptors: an adult in good health.

This clonotype was recorded at least ten times. The chain links TRBV7-2 to TRBJ1-5; TRBD1 aligns across 7 bases. V lost 2 bases to trimming and J lost 2 bases; unmatched junction nucleotides: 3. CDR1 and CDR2 (germline): SGHTA, FQGNSA. The CDR3 covers 15 residues. In DNA, the CDR3 is TGTGCCAGCAGCTTATCCGGGACAGGCAATCAGCCCCAGCATTTT. Its protein product is CASSLSGTGNQPQHF. Full variable domain (remainder filled in from reference TRBV7-2 and TRBJ1-5): GAGVSQSPSNKVTEKGKDVELRCDPISGHTALYWYRQSLGQGLEFLIYFQGNSAPDKSGLPSDRFSAERTGGSVSTLTIQRTQQEDSAVYLCASSLSGTGNQPQHFGDGTRLSIL.

There are a few counts of this clonotype. The V gene is TRBV7-2, the J gene TRBJ1-5; D might be TRBD1 (5 bases). Trimming removed 3 bases from V and 6 bases from J, with 12 bases in between. Germline assignment: CDR1 SGHTA and CDR2 FQGNSA. This CDR3 region has 14 residues. Here the CDR3 reads CASSFLTGGQPQHF. In DNA, the CDR3 is TGTGCCAGCAGCTTCCTTACCGGGGGTCAGCCCCAGCATTTT.

This clonotype rates as medium-sized (0.01 to 0.1%). The J gene is TRBJ2-3, the V gene TRBV29-1, with D possibly TRBD2 on 7 matching bases. Trimming pared 8 bases from V and 0 bases from J, leaving 24 bases between. Looked up from germline, CDR1 is SQVTM and CDR2 is ANQGSEA. This CDR3 is built from 17 residues. The CDR3 loop is CSTRGGGSSASTDTQYF. In DNA, the CDR3 is TGCAGCACCCGCGGGGGCGGGAGCTCAGCTAGCACAGATACGCAGTATTTT.

Sample share makes this clonotype medium-sized. The chain links TRBV3-1 to TRBJ2-5; possible D gene TRBD1, 6 bases. V lost 0 bases and J lost 5, with 13 bases in between. The CDR3 spans 15 residues. CDR1 and CDR2 (germline): LGHDT, YNNKEL (reference sequence). This CDR3 is CASSQDHRVGETQYF. CDR3 DNA sequence: TGTGCCAGCAGCCAAGATCACAGGGTTGGGGAGACCCAGTACTTC.

This clonotype ranks as medium-sized (0.01 to 0.1%). This chain connects TRBV10-2 to TRBJ2-3, with 10 bases that match TRBD2. Germline CDR1 WSHSY, CDR2 SAAADI. With V trimmed by 9 bases and J by 2 bases, 5 bases remained unmatched. The CDR3 sequence is 14 residues long. The CDR3 region is CASVAGGYTDTQYF. The CDR3 nucleotides are TGCGCCAGTGTAGCGGGGGGATACACAGATACGCAGTATTTT.

This clonotype was seen ten or more times. The genes are TRBV2 and TRBJ2-5; D gene uncertain. Trimming shortened V by 3 bases and J by 2 bases, and 13 bases separated the two germline ends. The germline gives CDR1 SNHLY, CDR2 FYNNEI. The CDR3 runs 15 residues. In nucleotides, the CDR3 is TGTGCCAGCAGTGAGGTTGGATCTCTACAAGAGACCCAGTACTTC. Translated: CASSEVGSLQETQYF.

This clonotype appeared many times. This rearrangement joins TRBV7-2 to TRBJ2-7, with a tentative D call TRBD2 (6 bases). This CDR3 comprises 17 residues. CDR1 SGHTA and CDR2 FQGNSA come from the germline V gene. V lost 1 base and J 1 base, leaving 17 bases between the germline ends. The chain's CDR3 is CASSLGGERARSYEQYF. In nucleotides, the CDR3 is TGTGCCAGCAGCTTAGGGGGGGAGAGGGCACGTTCCTACGAGCAGTACTTC.

The chain links TRBV16 to TRBJ1-1; possible D gene TRBD1, 5 bases. The V gene lost 4 bases and the J gene lost 6 bases, with 9 bases spanning the gap. The germline V gene has CDR1 KGHSY and CDR2 FQNENV. This CDR3 comprises 12 residues. Here the CDR3 DNA reads TGTGCCAGCAGCCCCGACAGCCCTGAAGCTTTCTTT. Protein sequence: CASSPDSPEAFF.

Ten or more counts support this clonotype. The chain joins TRBV6-2 or TRBV6-3 to TRBJ2-5, with D perhaps TRBD1 or TRBD2 (5 bases each). This CDR3 region has 13 residues. Germline assignment: CDR1 MNHEY and CDR2 SVGEGT. V lost 7 bases to trimming and J lost 1 base, with 10 bases between them. CDR3: CASIPGAQETQYF. The DNA for the CDR3 is TGTGCCAGCATACCCGGGGCCCAAGAGACCCAGTACTTC.

This clonotype was observed at least ten times. The chain links TRBV7-9 to TRBJ2-2; D uncertain. Germline assignment: CDR1 SEHNR and CDR2 FQNEAQ (reference sequence). The CDR3 spans 13 residues. The V end was cut by 3 bases, the J end by 2 bases, with 4 bases between. The CDR3 region is CASSLPNTGELFF. For the CDR3, the DNA is TGTGCCAGCAGCTTGCCAAACACCGGGGAGCTGTTTTTT.